The 29 T cell receptor beta chains listed next were all sequenced from one sample in a study of human T cells and chemical hapten exposure. Documented time point: pre-sensitization, week 0. Treatment denoted: therapeutic diphenylcyclopropenone sensitization with weekly scalp DPC. TCRdb called the RACE reads again in MiXCR, with one record for every CDR3 protein. The table has some 300,000 distinct CDR3 sequences, 5% to 6.5% seen once. The sample here was whole blood, taken in connection with sensitization to the hapten diphenylcyclopropenone (DPC). These receptors came from a woman between 18 and 30 years old with alopecia areata. Some clones in this sample may be carry-over from other donors' samples.

This clonotype was recorded at least ten times. The J gene is TRBJ2-3, the V gene TRBV20-1; the D call may be TRBD1 or TRBD2 (6 bases each). The germline V gene has CDR1 DFQATT and CDR2 SNEGSKA (reference sequence). The CDR3 extends over 13 amino acids. Trimming removed 7 bases from V and 4 bases from J, with 15 bases in between. The CDR3 DNA reads TGCAGTGAGGAAGGGGGGCCGGCAGATACGCAGTATTTT. It encodes CSEEGGPADTQYF.

This clonotype has at least ten counts. The rearrangement joins TRBV20-1 to TRBJ1-1; a weak D match, TRBD1 (6 bases). The CDR3 covers 16 residues. V lost 5 bases to trimming and J lost 0 bases, with 19 bases between them. In germline, CDR1 is DFQATT, CDR2 SNEGSKA (reference sequence). CDR3 DNA sequence: TGCAGTGCTGGAAACGGGGGCGTAAGAATGAACACTGAAGCTTTCTTT. It translates to CSAGNGGVRMNTEAFF.

This clonotype was observed a handful of times. This chain uses TRBV28 with TRBJ2-3; 9 nucleotides agree with TRBD2. Per the germline V gene, CDR1 is MDHEN and CDR2 is SYDVKM. This CDR3 is 15 amino acids long. After removal of 2 bases from V and 6 bases from J, the junction contained 6 bases not matched to a gene. This chain's CDR3 is CASSLGGGAMDTQYF. Here the CDR3 DNA reads TGTGCCAGCAGTTTAGGCGGGGGGGCGATGGATACGCAGTATTTT.

The chain carries TRBV20-1 and TRBJ1-1; no clear D. The CDR3 length is 14 residues. Germline V CDR1 and CDR2: DFQATT, SNEGSKA (reference sequence). V was clipped by 6 bases and J by 4 bases, with 18 bases between them. CDR3 region: CSAYGSAWGTEAFF. CDR3 in DNA: TGCAGTGCGTACGGGTCAGCGTGGGGCACTGAAGCTTTCTTT.

This clonotype came up many times. J is TRBJ2-7 and V is TRBV20-1, with TRBD2 identical over 9 bases. Unmatched junction bases numbered 10, after V lost 6 bases and J lost 4 bases. Germline V gene lookup returns CDR1 DFQATT and CDR2 SNEGSKA (reference sequence). The CDR3 runs to 14 residues. The CDR3 sequence is CSAKSLAGIYEQYF. CDR3 nucleotide sequence: TGCAGTGCCAAAAGTCTAGCGGGGATATACGAGCAGTACTTC.

This clonotype has at least ten counts. The rearrangement uses TRBV12-3 or TRBV12-4 and TRBJ1-3; possible D gene TRBD1, 5 bases. This CDR3 has 15 amino acids. The V gene lost 7 bases and the J gene lost 1 base, with 14 bases spanning the gap. In DNA, the CDR3 is TGTGCCAGCAAGGAACCTCAGGGATCTGGAAACACCATATATTTT. This sequence encodes CASKEPQGSGNTIYF.

The chain employs TRBV27 and TRBJ1-6, with no clear D. Germline values: CDR1 MNHEY, CDR2 SMNVEV (reference sequence). The CDR3 runs to 15 residues. Trimming took 5 bases from V and 5 from J, leaving 13 bases between them. CDR3 residues: CASSPSSGNNSPLHF. Written as DNA, the CDR3 is TGTGCCAGCAGTCCTTCCTCCGGGAATAATTCACCCCTCCACTTT.

This clonotype was seen at least ten times. This sequence joins TRBV28 and TRBJ2-7; TRBD1 might be the D (5 bases). The germline V gene encodes CDR1 MDHEN and CDR2 SYDVKM. This CDR3 has 16 residues. V shed 5 bases and J shed 2 bases, with 19 bases lying between them. CDR3 loop: CASSPATRQIPYEQYF. In nucleotides, the CDR3 is TGTGCCAGCAGTCCGGCAACCAGACAGATCCCCTACGAGCAGTACTTC.

Only a few counts were recorded for this clonotype. The V call is TRBV6-5, the J call TRBJ1-2, with 9 positions matching TRBD1. V dropped 4 bases and J dropped 2; count of bases not matched to a gene: 8. Germline V CDR1 and CDR2: MNHEY, SVGAGI. The CDR3 length is 16 residues. CDR3 nucleotides: TGTGCCAGCAGTTCCGGGACAGGGTCGTTCAACTATGGCTACACCTTC. Residues: CASSSGTGSFNYGYTF.

This clonotype was detected only a few times. V usage is TRBV6-5 and J usage is TRBJ1-2, with D possibly being TRBD1 (6 bases). Trimming left V 0 bases short and J 3 bases short, with 14 bases between. Germline V lookup: CDR1 MNHEY, CDR2 SVGAGI. CDR3 length: 16 amino acids. The DNA for the CDR3 is TGTGCCAGCAGTTACTCACTTACACAGGGCTACTATGGCTACACCTTC. Translating it yields CASSYSLTQGYYGYTF.

The chain combines TRBV19 with TRBJ1-5; 7 positions agree with TRBD1. The CDR3 extends over 19 amino acids. Germline V gene sequence: CDR1 LNHDA, CDR2 SQIVND (reference sequence). The junction had 23 bases not matched to a gene; V was cut back by 8 bases and J by 4 bases. The CDR3 region is CASRMSRDSLGTPNQPQHF. The CDR3 DNA is TGTGCCAGTCGCATGTCCCGGGACAGCCTCGGTACACCTAATCAGCCCCAGCATTTT.

The sample holds many counts of this clonotype. The rearrangement links TRBV6-5 to TRBJ1-5, with TRBD1 matching 7 bases. The CDR3 runs to 14 residues. Germline V gives CDR1 MNHEY, CDR2 SVGAGI. The junction had 5 bases not matched to a gene; V was cut back by 6 bases and J by 3 bases. The CDR3: CASSSTGDNQPQHF. The DNA for the CDR3 is TGTGCCAGCAGCTCAACAGGGGACAATCAGCCCCAGCATTTT.

This clonotype was detected many times. The V gene is TRBV29-1, the J gene TRBJ2-7, with TRBD1 identical over 7 bases. V trimming: 6 bases; J trimming: 1 base; junction bases outside the gene matches: 3. CDR3 size: 12 residues. The germline gives CDR1 SQVTM, CDR2 ANQGSEA. The CDR3 nucleotides read TGCAGCGTCGAGACAGGGTCCTACGAGCAGTACTTC. This translates into CSVETGSYEQYF.

This clonotype was seen more than once but under ten times. The gene calls are TRBV7-9 and TRBJ2-1; D possibly corresponds to TRBD1 (6 bases). The CDR3 contains 17 residues. Deletions cut 10 bases from V and 4 bases from J, with 26 bases between. Germline CDR1 reads SEHNR; CDR2 reads FQNEAQ (reference sequence). This CDR3 is CANEGHALGQAYNEQFF. In nucleotides, the CDR3 is TGTGCCAACGAGGGACACGCCCTAGGGCAGGCGTACAATGAGCAGTTCTTC.

The chain couples TRBV4-1 to TRBJ1-2; D call uncertain. Trimming shortened V by 0 bases and J by 3 bases, and 11 bases separated the two germline ends. CDR1 MGHRA and CDR2 YSYEKL come from the germline V gene. The CDR3 is made up of 15 amino acids. The CDR3 coding sequence is TGCGCCAGCAGCCAAGATGCGGGGTACGACTATGGCTACACCTTC. This encodes CASSQDAGYDYGYTF.

This clonotype was observed at least ten times. V and J are TRBV6-2 or TRBV6-3 and TRBJ1-1, with a possible D match to TRBD1 (5 bases). The V gene's germline CDR1 is MNHEY and CDR2 SVGEGT. Between the trimmed V and J ends, which lost 6 bases and 6 bases, there was a span of 20 bases. This CDR3 is 15 amino acids long. CDR3 in DNA: TGTGCCAGCAGCCCGCTCGGCAGGGAAGCTCCTGAAGCTTTCTTT. This gives the protein CASSPLGREAPEAFF.

This chain connects TRBV7-2 to TRBJ1-3; D is unclear. Germline values: CDR1 SGHTA, CDR2 FQGNSA. The germline V and J ends were trimmed by 4 bases and 0 bases, with 10 bases remaining between them. The CDR3 has 15 amino acids. This CDR3 is CASSSIAFSGNTIYF. CDR3 DNA: TGTGCCAGCAGCTCAATAGCCTTCTCTGGAAACACCATATATTTT.

This clonotype appeared a few times. The rearrangement uses TRBV12-3 or TRBV12-4 and TRBJ2-1; D unclear. V gave up 3 bases and J gave up 3 bases, with 12 bases separating them. The CDR3 spans 15 residues. The CDR3 bases are TGTGCCAGCAGTTTCCTGGAGAAGTTCTACAATGAGCAGTTCTTC. Translating it yields CASSFLEKFYNEQFF.

This clonotype was observed a few times. The V gene is TRBV7-8, the J gene TRBJ1-5; no clear D. Trimming left V 5 bases short and J 1 base short, with 18 bases between. The V gene's germline CDR1 is SGHVS and CDR2 FQNEAQ. The CDR3 totals 17 residues. The CDR3 sequence: CASSPRRAPGSNQPQHF. The CDR3 DNA reads as TGTGCCAGCAGCCCGAGGAGGGCGCCGGGGAGCAATCAGCCCCAGCATTTT.

This clonotype was counted many times. The chain is built from TRBV29-1 and TRBJ1-3, with D possibly matching TRBD1 (5 bases). The CDR3 is 14 amino acids. Trimming stripped 3 bases from V and 1 base from J, with 10 bases between. Germline V gene lookup returns CDR1 SQVTM and CDR2 ANQGSEA. This CDR3 is CSVDDRASGNTIYF. The CDR3 bases are TGCAGCGTTGATGACAGAGCATCTGGAAACACCATATATTTT.

This clonotype was detected only once. The genes are TRBV10-3 and TRBJ2-3; D possibly corresponds to TRBD1 (6 bases). Per germline, CDR1 ENHRY and CDR2 SYGVKD. The CDR3 runs to 13 residues. V was shortened by 6 bases and J by 2 bases, with 9 bases between the two germline ends. CDR3: CAIRTGNTDTQYF. Here the CDR3 DNA reads TGTGCCATCAGGACAGGCAACACAGATACGCAGTATTTT.

J is TRBJ1-4 and V is TRBV3-1, with 8 bases lining up with TRBD1. Germline V gives CDR1 LGHDT, CDR2 YNNKEL (reference sequence). Trimming cost V 4 bases and J 8 bases; bases outside gene matches: 6. This CDR3 has 14 residues. CDR3 nucleotide sequence: TGTGCCAGCAGCCCTACAGGGGGGGCGGAAAAACTGTTTTTT. Protein: CASSPTGGAEKLFF.

This clonotype showed up just a few times. CDR3: CASTQQGRGTEAFF. The CDR3 bases are TGTGCCAGCACCCAACAGGGTCGGGGGACTGAAGCTTTCTTT. V gene TRBV6-2 or TRBV6-3 combines with J gene TRBJ1-1; maybe TRBD1 (6 bases). CDR1 is MNHEY and CDR2 is SVGEGT in the germline V gene. This CDR3 comprises 14 residues. Trimming stripped 7 bases from V and 5 bases from J, with 17 bases between.

The rearrangement links TRBV5-4 to TRBJ1-1, with 11 bases that match TRBD1. The germline CDR1 and CDR2 sequences are SGHNT and YYREEE (reference sequence). The CDR3 contains 16 residues. Trimming took 0 bases from V and 1 from J; bases not matched to a gene: 2. CDR3 nucleotide sequence: TGTGCCAGCAGCTTGGGAGGACAGGGGGCGAACACTGAAGCTTTCTTT. Translated, it gives CASSLGGQGANTEAFF.

The CDR3 region is CASSANPGQGRYEQYF. The CDR3 region has the DNA TGTGCCAGCAGCGCTAACCCGGGACAGGGTCGGTACGAGCAGTACTTC. The chain employs TRBV9 and TRBJ2-7; 9 nucleotides line up with TRBD1. J lost 4 bases, V lost 3 bases, and 11 bases had no gene match. In germline, CDR1 is SGDLS, CDR2 YYNGEE. The CDR3 covers 16 residues.

This clonotype came up a few times. V is TRBV7-2 and J is TRBJ2-5; no clear D. Germline CDR1 and CDR2: SGHTA and FQGNSA. The CDR3 totals 13 residues. The V and J ends lost 3 bases and 4 bases respectively, with 9 bases between them. CDR3 sequence (DNA): TGTGCCAGCAGCTTCGAGTTCAGAGAGACCCAGTACTTC. Translated, it gives CASSFEFRETQYF.

The chain uses TRBV4-1 and TRBJ2-4; D gene ambiguous. Germline CDR1 is MGHRA and CDR2 is YSYEKL. The CDR3 covers 19 residues. V lost 4 bases and J 0 bases, leaving 22 bases between the germline ends. DNA of the CDR3: TGCGCCAGCAGCCCCAACCCAACAAACTCTGCACTAGCCAAAAACATTCAGTACTTC. This codes for CASSPNPTNSALAKNIQYF.

This clonotype was counted between two and nine times. The J gene is TRBJ1-2, the V gene TRBV28; D may be TRBD1 (6 bases). The CDR3 sequence is 14 residues long. V dropped 8 bases and J dropped 2 bases, with 15 bases sitting between them. In germline, CDR1 is MDHEN, CDR2 SYDVKM. The CDR3 nucleotides are TGTGCCAGCTTTTCAAACGGGGGCAACTATGGCTACACCTTC. This encodes CASFSNGGNYGYTF.

V usage is TRBV12-3 or TRBV12-4 and J usage is TRBJ2-3, with D tentatively TRBD2 (6 bases). CDR3 length: 15 amino acids. Trimming pared 5 bases from V and 1 base from J, leaving 13 bases between. The CDR3: CASSAPGVGTDTQYF. For the CDR3, the DNA is TGTGCCAGCAGTGCGCCGGGAGTTGGCACAGATACGCAGTATTTT.